Below, 28 T cell receptor beta chains from the same sample are listed, as sequenced in a study of cytomegalovirus exposure and HLA in healthy donors. The data were produced by immunoSEQ multiplex PCR, yet TCRdb's version contains in-frame clones alone and is incomplete. The data show about 240,000 clones, about 90% seen once. Sample: PBMCs. These receptor sequences come from a woman aged 25-40 years in good health and CMV-seropositive.

This chain uses TRBV11-2 with TRBJ2-2; the match to TRBD1 covers 9 bases. Trimming took 4 bases from V and 6 from J; bases not matched to a gene: 6. This CDR3 is built from 15 residues. CDR1 SGHAT and CDR2 FQNNGV come from the germline V gene. Here the CDR3 reads CASSSLWTGAGELFF. The CDR3 coding sequence is TGTGCCAGCAGCTCGCTCTGGACAGGGGCCGGGGAGCTGTTTTTT.

The gene calls are TRBV20-1 and TRBJ1-3, with D hard to call. V was shortened by 0 bases and J by 8 bases, with 5 bases between the two germline ends. The germline V gene has CDR1 DFQATT and CDR2 SNEGSKA (reference sequence). The CDR3 extends over 11 amino acids. DNA of the CDR3: TGCAGTGCTAGAGATACGGACACCATATATTTT. It is translated as CSARDTDTIYF.

This chain links TRBV7-2 with TRBJ2-2, with 10 bases that match TRBD2. CDR1 is SGHTA, CDR2 FQGNSA, per germline. CDR3 size: 19 residues. Losses at the gene ends were 1 base for V and 7 bases for J; bases not matched to a gene: 15. This chain's CDR3 is CASSLGPGGLAGANGELFF. The CDR3 nucleotides are TGTGCCAGCAGCTTAGGGCCAGGGGGTCTAGCGGGAGCGAACGGGGAGCTGTTTTTT.

The J gene is TRBJ1-4, the V gene TRBV13; 7 bases are a match to TRBD1. The CDR3 totals 14 residues. The V gene end was trimmed by 5 bases and the J gene end by 11 bases; junction bases not matched to a gene: 11. Germline V CDR1 and CDR2: PRHDT, FYEKMQ (reference sequence). CDR3 DNA: TGTGCCAGCAGCCTAAGGGACAGCATGGGGAAACTGTTTTTT. This sequence encodes CASSLRDSMGKLFF.

This CDR3 is CASSWGRNADTQYF. The CDR3 nucleotides read TGTGCCAGCAGCTGGGGGCGGAACGCAGATACGCAGTATTTT. The V gene is TRBV27, the J gene TRBJ2-3; tentative D call: TRBD1 (6 bases). The V gene lost 6 bases and the J gene lost 4 bases, with 14 bases spanning the gap. CDR3 size: 14 residues. Per the germline V gene, CDR1 is MNHEY and CDR2 is SMNVEV (reference sequence).

The rearrangement links TRBV28 to TRBJ1-1, with 8 bases lining up with TRBD1. V shed 8 bases and J 10 bases; nucleotides not matched to a gene: 18. This CDR3 comprises 15 residues. Germline CDR1 reads MDHEN; CDR2 reads SYDVKM. DNA of the CDR3: TGTGCCAGCGTTCCCGGTGGGGACAGGCCCCCCCCAGCTTTCTTT. Protein sequence: CASVPGGDRPPPAFF. Combining the CDR3 with reference TRBV28 and TRBJ1-1 gives the whole variable domain DVKVTQSSRYLVKRTGEKVFLECVQDMDHENMFWYRQDPGLGLRLIYFSYDVKMKEKGDIPEGYSVSREKKERFSLILESASTNQTSMYLCASVPGGDRPPPAFFGQGTRLTVV.

The rearrangement uses TRBV5-4 and TRBJ2-1, with TRBD2 as a possible D gene (6 bases). V lost 0 bases, J lost 3 bases, and 13 bases lay in between. CDR3 length: 16 amino acids. Germline CDR1 is SGHNT and CDR2 is YYREEE (reference sequence). The chain's CDR3 is CASSLVSASDYNEQFF. In DNA, the CDR3 is TGTGCCAGCAGCTTGGTATCGGCTAGCGACTACAATGAGCAGTTCTTC.

This clone was seen more than once but under ten times. The V call is TRBV5-6, the J call TRBJ2-7; 7 bases are a match to TRBD2. The V gene end was trimmed by 3 bases and the J gene end by 6 bases; junction bases not matched to a gene: 6. CDR3 size: 13 residues. Looked up from germline, CDR1 is SGHDT and CDR2 is YYEEEE. CDR3 DNA sequence: TGTGCCAGCAGCTACGGACTAGTCGGCGAGCAGTACTTC. Amino acid sequence: CASSYGLVGEQYF.

This clone has only a few counts. Here the CDR3 reads CASSQGGHEQFF. The CDR3 coding sequence is TGCGCCAGCAGCCAAGGGGGGCATGAGCAGTTCTTC. This chain uses TRBV4-1 with TRBJ2-1; weak D call: TRBD1 (6 bases). Germline V gene data show CDR1 as MGHRA and CDR2 as YSYEKL. With 1 base removed from V and 8 bases from J, the gap between germline ends came to 6 bases. There are 12 residues in the CDR3.

The chain carries TRBV28 and TRBJ2-1; 13 bases line up with TRBD2. The V gene end was trimmed by 5 bases and the J gene end by 5 bases; junction bases not matched to a gene: 3. In germline, CDR1 is MDHEN, CDR2 SYDVKM. This CDR3 comprises 15 residues. This chain's CDR3 is CASSRTSGRHNEQFF. As DNA, the CDR3 is TGTGCCAGCAGTCGGACTAGCGGGAGACACAATGAGCAGTTCTTC.

The chain carries TRBV18 and TRBJ2-1; 8 bases are a match to TRBD2. V lost 5 bases to trimming and J lost 5 bases; unmatched junction nucleotides: 2. This CDR3 is 13 amino acids long. Germline CDR1 is KGHSH and CDR2 is LQKENI. The CDR3 spells CASSAGGHNEQFF. CDR3 nucleotide sequence: TGTGCCAGCTCAGCGGGAGGCCACAATGAGCAGTTCTTC.

The chain is built from TRBV5-6 and TRBJ2-7; tentative D call: TRBD2 (5 bases). CDR3 size: 14 residues. Trimming took 0 bases from V and 2 from J, leaving 9 bases between them. The germline CDR1 and CDR2 sequences are SGHDT and YYEEEE. CDR3 sequence reads: CASSLDSGTYEQYF. The CDR3 DNA follows: TGTGCCAGCAGCTTGGACTCCGGGACCTACGAGCAGTACTTC.

The chain uses TRBV29-1 and TRBJ2-3; possibly TRBD2 for D (6 bases). The CDR3 runs 15 residues. The germline CDR1 and CDR2 sequences are SQVTM and ANQGSEA. The V end lost 4 bases, the J end lost 4 bases, and 18 bases lay between the germline ends. This chain's CDR3 is CSVALGPSGADTQYF. CDR3 in DNA: TGCAGCGTTGCATTAGGGCCCTCGGGGGCAGATACGCAGTATTTT.

J is TRBJ2-7 and V is TRBV6-9; 8 positions match TRBD2. Per germline, CDR1 MNHGY and CDR2 SVAAGI. This CDR3 contains 17 residues. V gave up 8 bases and J gave up 4 bases; unmatched junction bases: 19. CDR3 DNA: TGTGCCAGCCGCCGGGGGGGGCGTAACCCCTTCTTGTACGAGCAGTACTTC. As protein: CASRRGGRNPFLYEQYF.

V is TRBV5-1 and J is TRBJ2-1; TRBD2 matches at 12 bases. From germline, CDR1 is SGHRS and CDR2 YFSETQ. This CDR3 is 15 amino acids long. V gave up 5 bases and J gave up 12 bases; unmatched junction bases: 12. The CDR3 loop reads CASRRTSGAQEGQFF. The DNA of the CDR3 is TGCGCCAGCAGGAGGACTAGCGGGGCCCAGGAGGGGCAGTTCTTC.

V and J are TRBV7-2 and TRBJ1-1; D is unresolved. Deletions cut 5 bases from V and 2 bases from J, with 15 bases between. Per germline, CDR1 SGHTA and CDR2 FQGNSA. This CDR3 has 15 amino acids. The CDR3: CASSPAQTFNTEAFF. In nucleotides, the CDR3 is TGTGCCAGCAGCCCCGCCCAGACATTTAACACTGAAGCTTTCTTT.

The chain has TRBV13 and TRBJ1-1; 7 bases line up with TRBD1. The CDR3 spans 15 residues. Germline trimming cut 1 base from V and 1 base from J; bases unmatched to any gene: 3. The V gene's germline CDR1 is PRHDT and CDR2 FYEKMQ (reference sequence). The CDR3 sequence is CASSLVPGGNTEAFF. The CDR3 DNA reads TGTGCCAGCAGCTTAGTCCCAGGGGGGAACACTGAAGCTTTCTTT.

The chain has TRBV27 and TRBJ1-4; D unresolved. Between the trimmed V and J ends, which lost 4 bases and 7 bases, there was a span of 13 bases. CDR1 and CDR2 (germline): MNHEY, SMNVEV (reference sequence). The CDR3 is 14 amino acids. CDR3 protein: CASSSTRGGEKLFF. The CDR3 DNA reads TGTGCCAGCAGTTCGACTAGAGGAGGTGAAAAACTGTTTTTT.

This chain joins TRBV5-4 and TRBJ2-7; D is unresolved. This CDR3 comprises 15 residues. Deletions cut 0 bases from V and 2 bases from J, with 12 bases between. The V gene's germline CDR1 is SGHNT and CDR2 YYREEE (reference sequence). The DNA of the CDR3 is TGTGCCAGCAGCTTGGATCGCGGCCTCCCCTACGAGCAGTACTTC. Encoded protein: CASSLDRGLPYEQYF.

The chain is built from TRBV2 and TRBJ2-5, with 15 nucleotides matching TRBD2. Per germline, CDR1 SNHLY and CDR2 FYNNEI. The CDR3 is 21 residues long. The trim removed 5 bases at V and 1 base at J, leaving 17 bases unmatched. In DNA form, the CDR3 reads TGTGCCAGCAGTCCTAGGACTAGCGGGAGGGCCGTCCGCTCACTCCAAGAGACCCAGTACTTC. Translated: CASSPRTSGRAVRSLQETQYF.

This clone was seen a few times. CDR3 in amino acids: CASSLLLSVNTGELFF. The CDR3 DNA reads TGTGCCAGCAGCTTACTGCTCAGCGTTAACACCGGGGAGCTGTTTTTT. This sequence joins TRBV7-9 and TRBJ2-2; D not certain. The V gene's germline CDR1 is SEHNR and CDR2 FQNEAQ (reference sequence). The CDR3 is 16 residues long. V lost 2 bases, J lost 2 bases, and 12 bases lay in between.

This clone is a singleton in its sample. This chain uses TRBV14 with TRBJ2-1; the match to TRBD2 covers 11 bases. V was clipped by 5 bases and J by 6 bases; unmatched bases: 6. The CDR3 is 15 residues long. CDR1 and CDR2 (germline): SGHDN, FVKESK. The CDR3, as DNA: TGTGCCAGCAGCTTAGCGGGAGGGCCGGTCAATGAGCAGTTCTTC. Translation: CASSLAGGPVNEQFF.

The chain uses TRBV28 and TRBJ1-1, with 7 positions matching TRBD1. The CDR3 consists of 10 residues. The ends lost 10 bases at V and 11 bases at J; junction bases unmatched: 7. Germline V gene data show CDR1 as MDHEN and CDR2 as SYDVKM. The CDR3 spells CATQDRSAFF. CDR3 sequence (DNA): TGTGCCACCCAGGACAGGTCGGCTTTCTTT.

The rearrangement uses TRBV11-2 and TRBJ2-1; D ambiguous. Trimming removed 4 bases from V and 2 bases from J, with 6 bases in between. The CDR3 is 13 amino acids. The V gene's germline CDR1 is SGHAT and CDR2 FQNNGV. Here the CDR3 reads CASSSFTYNEQFF. In DNA, the CDR3 is TGTGCCAGCAGCTCCTTTACCTACAATGAGCAGTTCTTC. Full variable domain (rest looked up from reference TRBV11-2 and TRBJ2-1): EAGVAQSPRYKIIEKRQSVAFWCNPISGHATLYWYQQILGQGPKLLIQFQNNGVVDDSQLPKDRFSAERLKGVDSTLKIQPAKLEDSAVYLCASSSFTYNEQFFGPGTRLTVL.

The chain combines TRBV19 with TRBJ1-5, with D maybe TRBD1 (6 bases). CDR1 LNHDA and CDR2 SQIVND come from the germline V gene (reference sequence). The CDR3 has 13 residues. Deletions cut 6 bases from V and 7 bases from J, with 13 bases between. The CDR3 reads CASRIFGQQPQHF. CDR3 in DNA: TGTGCCAGTAGAATATTTGGACAGCAGCCCCAGCATTTT.

This clone was counted a single time. The chain joins TRBV28 to TRBJ2-3, with 12 bases aligning to TRBD2. The CDR3 has 16 residues. From germline, CDR1 is MDHEN and CDR2 SYDVKM. Germline trimming cut 5 bases from V and 4 bases from J; bases unmatched to any gene: 7. CDR3 sequence (DNA): TGTGCCAGCAGTCTCCTAGCGGGAGGGCCTTCAGATACGCAGTATTTT. Translating it yields CASSLLAGGPSDTQYF.

The V and J genes are TRBV19 and TRBJ2-1; 9 bases map to TRBD2. After removal of 7 bases from V and 2 bases from J, the junction contained 12 bases not matched to a gene. The germline CDR1 and CDR2 sequences are LNHDA and SQIVND (reference sequence). The CDR3 is 17 residues long. The CDR3 region has the DNA TGTGCCAGTAAAGGCGTTAGCGGGAGAGGCGCCTACAATGAGCAGTTCTTC. Protein: CASKGVSGRGAYNEQFF.

The chain links TRBV19 to TRBJ2-1; TRBD2 matches 9 bases. Germline CDR1 and CDR2: LNHDA and SQIVND (reference sequence). The CDR3 has 17 residues. With 3 bases clipped from V and 6 bases from J, the junction kept 12 bases outside the gene matches. DNA of the CDR3: TGTGCCAGTAGTATTTGGGCCCTAGCGGGACGGGGCAATGAGCAGTTCTTC. The encoded protein is CASSIWALAGRGNEQFF. Looking up the rest from reference TRBV19 and TRBJ2-1 gives the full variable domain: DGGITQSPKYLFRKEGQNVTLSCEQNLNHDAMYWYRQDPGQGLRLIYYSQIVNDFQKGDIAEGYSVSREKKESFPLTVTSAQKNPTAFYLCASSIWALAGRGNEQFFGPGTRLTVL.